A single TCR beta chain is shown here with its context. Measured with immunoSEQ multiplex PCR; TCRdb has only the in-frame clones, and not every one. This sample has 380,000 or so clones, with about 90% found just once. Enrollees, 18 to 89 years old, lived in approximately 25 US areas. The V and J ends lost 1 base and 0 bases respectively, with 7 bases between them. Germline CDR1 is LNHNV and CDR2 is YYDKDF (reference sequence). The CDR3 extends over 15 amino acids. These data are taken from a study of blood T cell repertoires in COVID-19. Study in general: Samples came from the United States, Italy and Spain, spanning acute and convalescent COVID-19.

V and J are TRBV15 and TRBJ2-4, with D maybe TRBD1 (6 bases). The sequence was obtained from a man younger than 45 who had recovered from COVID-19. Material for sequencing was PBMCs or T cells enriched from blood (not recorded which). This CDR3 is CATSRGTAAKNIQYF. The CDR3 DNA sequence: TGTGCCACCAGCAGAGGGACAGCAGCCAAAAACATTCAGTACTTC.